Listed below are T cell receptor beta chains from one sample, sequenced in a study of shared clonotypes between healthy human individuals. The protocol was immunoSEQ multiplex PCR, while the TCRdb copy is restricted to in-frame clones and leaves out a portion. The sample holds about 480,000 clones, nearly 80% seen once. Sequencing was carried out using PBMCs. All receptors derive from a woman aged 40 to 55 in good health. Some clones in this sample may be carry-over from other donors' samples. CDR3s include the opening cysteine and the closing phenylalanine or tryptophan. A D gene is named only where the DNA matches it firmly. Size is stated for part of the rows, as once, few or many counts, or as a class when the clone is expanded.

j_call clone_size d_call v_call cdr3_nt cdr3_aa
TRBJ2-1 - TRBD2 TRBV6-5 TGTGCCAGCAGTTACTCGCTAGCGGAGAATGAGCAGTTCTTC CASSYSLAENEQFF
TRBJ1-2 - - TRBV5-4 TGTGCCAGCAGCTTGGATCGGTATGGCTACACCTTC CASSLDRYGYTF
TRBJ2-3 - TRBD1 TRBV7-8 TGTGCCAGCAGCTTAGAAGGTGCCGGACAGGGGGGAGATACGCAGTATTTT CASSLEGAGQGGDTQYF
TRBJ2-2 - - TRBV28 TGTGCCAGCAGTTGGTCCGAGGTGGACACCGGGGAGCTGTTTTTT CASSWSEVDTGELFF
TRBJ2-3 - - TRBV9 TGTGCCAGCAGCGTGGACCGACAACGTCAGTATTTT CASSVDRQRQYF
TRBJ2-2 - - TRBV5-1 TGCGCCAGCAGCACAGGGACTGGCACGAACACCGGGGAGCTGTTTTTT CASSTGTGTNTGELFF
TRBJ2-7 - - TRBV7-2 TGTGCCAGCAGCTTCACCGAGAGCTCCTACGAGCAGTACTTC CASSFTESSYEQYF
TRBJ2-1 - TRBD2 TRBV5-5 TGTGCCAGCAGGGGCGGACTAGCGGGTTTCTCCTACAATGAGCAGTTCTTC CASRGGLAGFSYNEQFF
TRBJ2-3 - TRBD2 TRBV28 TGTGCCAGCAGTCCGAATCTAGCGGCTAGCACAGATACGCAGTATTTT CASSPNLAASTDTQYF
TRBJ2-1 - - TRBV18 TGTGCCAGCTCACCACAAAATAAACCCTACAATGAGCAGTTCTTC CASSPQNKPYNEQFF
TRBJ1-1 - TRBD1 TRBV7-7 TGTGCTAGCAGCGAATGGGACAGGGGAGGTGACACTGAAGCTTTCTTT CASSEWDRGGDTEAFF
TRBJ2-3 - - TRBV13 TGTGCCAGCAGCTTAGGGACACGCACAGATACGCAGTATTTT CASSLGTRTDTQYF
TRBJ2-7 - - TRBV2 TGTGCCAGCAGGAAAGCGGATCTAGACCTCTCCGAGCAGTACTTC CASRKADLDLSEQYF
TRBJ1-5 - - TRBV7-9 TGTGCCAGCAGCTTGGCGGAAAGAGAGGATCAGCCCCAGCATTTT CASSLAEREDQPQHF
TRBJ2-7 many - TRBV5-8 TGTGCCAGCAGCTTCGGGCGGACCTACGAGCAGTACTTC CASSFGRTYEQYF
TRBJ2-1 - TRBD2 TRBV7-9 TGTGCCAGCAGCTTAGGGACTCTCGGGAGGCGAAATGAGCAGTTCTTC CASSLGTLGRRNEQFF
TRBJ2-3 - - TRBV29-1 TGCAGCGCCCCCGTCGGCTTCTCTAGCACAGATACGCAGTATTTT CSAPVGFSSTDTQYF
TRBJ2-1 - TRBD2 TRBV5-1 TGCGCCAGCAGCTTGGGGCTAGCGGCCCACAATGAGCAGTTCTTC CASSLGLAAHNEQFF
TRBJ2-1 - TRBD2 TRBV25-1 TGTGCCAGCACGGGTCTAGCGGGAGATGAGCAGTTCTTC CASTGLAGDEQFF
TRBJ2-1 - - TRBV28 TGTGCCAGCAGTTCCCCGCGTCTAAGCTCCTACAATGAGCAGTTCTTC CASSSPRLSSYNEQFF
TRBJ2-7 - TRBD2 TRBV29-1 TGCAGCGTTTCACTAGCGGGTACCTACGAGCAGTACTTC CSVSLAGTYEQYF
TRBJ2-7 many TRBD1 TRBV5-4 TGTGCCAGCAGCCCAAACAGGGGGCTGGTCGAGCAGTACTTC CASSPNRGLVEQYF
TRBJ2-1 - - TRBV7-3 TGTGCCAGCAGCCCGTCCGGAAGCAATGAGCAGTTCTTC CASSPSGSNEQFF
TRBJ2-7 once - TRBV21-1 TGTGCCAGCAGTAAATCCCGACTCGTTGAAAGCCAGGGCTACGAGCAGTACTTC CASSKSRLVESQGYEQYF